These 19 T cell receptor beta chains were all obtained from the same sample, sequenced in a study of blood T cell repertoires in COVID-19. TCRdb's copy holds only in-frame clones and misses some; the assay was immunoSEQ multiplex PCR. The table has just over 300,000 clones, 80% to 90% seen once; the top ten hold 2.2%. The sequencing sample was made of PBMCs or T cells enriched from blood (not recorded which). Receptor source: a man aged 25 to 40 who had recovered from COVID-19.

The genes are TRBV27 and TRBJ2-5; D perhaps matches TRBD2 (7 bases). This CDR3 spans 15 amino acids. V lost 6 bases, J lost 2 bases, and 16 bases lay in between. The germline gives CDR1 MNHEY, CDR2 SMNVEV (reference sequence). For the CDR3, the DNA is TGTGCCAGCAGCAAGGGGAGGGGGTGGCAAGAGACCCAGTACTTC. It specifies CASSKGRGWQETQYF.

J is TRBJ2-2 and V is TRBV2; 8 bases map to TRBD1. The CDR3 runs to 14 residues. The germline V gene encodes CDR1 SNHLY and CDR2 FYNNEI. V was clipped by 8 bases and J by 4 bases; unmatched bases: 6. CDR3 loop: CASLGQGATGELFF. DNA for the CDR3: TGTGCCAGCTTAGGGCAGGGGGCCACCGGGGAGCTGTTTTTT.

This clone turned up a few times. The gene calls are TRBV4-1 and TRBJ2-3; D call uncertain. CDR3 length equals 15 residues. V lost 0 bases and J 3 bases, leaving 10 bases between the germline ends. Looked up from germline, CDR1 is MGHRA and CDR2 is YSYEKL. This chain's CDR3 is CASSQDFETTDTQYF. The CDR3 DNA follows: TGCGCCAGCAGCCAAGATTTCGAGACTACAGATACGCAGTATTTT.

The chain combines TRBV5-8 with TRBJ2-5, with 7 bases fitting TRBD2. The CDR3 has 13 amino acids. Germline CDR1 is SGHTS and CDR2 is YDEGEE. The trim removed 6 bases at V and 3 bases at J, leaving 5 bases unmatched. CDR3 DNA sequence: TGTGCCAGCACTCGGGGGACTAAAGAGACCCAGTACTTC. Its translation is CASTRGTKETQYF.

The chain combines TRBV25-1 with TRBJ2-7; possibly TRBD2 for D (5 bases). CDR3 length: 13 residues. V gave up 7 bases and J gave up 3 bases, with 13 bases separating them. Germline CDR1 and CDR2: MGHDK and SYGVNS. In DNA form, the CDR3 reads TGTGCCAGCACGGGGAACCCGCTCTACGAGCAGTACTTC. Encoded protein: CASTGNPLYEQYF.

J is TRBJ2-5 and V is TRBV9, with 7 bases matching TRBD2. CDR1 and CDR2 (germline): SGDLS, YYNGEE. Unmatched junction bases numbered 4, after V lost 2 bases and J lost 3 bases. The CDR3 spans 14 residues. DNA for the CDR3: TGTGCCAGCAGCGTCGGGACTAAAGAAGAGACCCAGTACTTC. Translated: CASSVGTKEETQYF.

This sequence joins TRBV2 and TRBJ1-2; TRBD1 might be the D (5 bases). This CDR3 has 12 amino acids. Germline CDR1 SNHLY, CDR2 FYNNEI. With 3 bases removed from V and 5 bases from J, the gap between germline ends came to 7 bases. CDR3 region: CASSDGGYGYTF. The CDR3 DNA sequence: TGTGCCAGCAGTGACGGGGGGTATGGCTACACCTTC.

This chain links TRBV2 with TRBJ2-3; D gene uncertain. The CDR3 covers 11 residues. Trimming removed 10 bases from V and 4 bases from J, with 9 bases in between. Germline lookup yields CDR1 SNHLY and CDR2 FYNNEI. The CDR3 bases are TGTGCCACCTCCTTAGCAGATACGCAGTATTTT. Translated, it gives CATSLADTQYF.

This clone has a single count. This chain connects TRBV19 to TRBJ1-3; weak D call: TRBD1 (5 bases). Germline CDR1 and CDR2: LNHDA and SQIVND (reference sequence). Between the trimmed V and J ends, which lost 5 bases and 10 bases, there was a span of 18 bases. The CDR3 consists of 14 residues. DNA of the CDR3: TGTGCCAGTAGTCCCCGGGGGGTTACGTGGACCATATATTTT. Residues: CASSPRGVTWTIYF.

This sequence joins TRBV11-2 and TRBJ2-1, with D maybe TRBD1 (7 bases). The germline gives CDR1 SGHAT, CDR2 FQNNGV. The V end lost 5 bases, the J end lost 7 bases, and 21 bases lay between the germline ends. This CDR3 region has 16 residues. In DNA, the CDR3 is TGTGCCAGCAGCCCTATACCCAAACAGGGGAGGAATGAGCAGTTCTTC. Protein product: CASSPIPKQGRNEQFF.

The V and J genes are TRBV21-1 and TRBJ1-1; whether TRBD1, the table's D call, matches the DNA was not checked. TRBV21-1 is a known pseudogene. This CDR3 is built from 18 residues. Here the CDR3 DNA reads TGTGCCAGCAGCAAAGTGTCGGAGCAGGGGGCTGGGAACACTGAAGCTTTCTTT. It yields the protein CASSKVSEQGAGNTEAFF.

The chain joins TRBV6-5 to TRBJ1-6; TRBD1 is a possible D gene (6 bases). The CDR3 consists of 16 residues. The germline V gene encodes CDR1 MNHEY and CDR2 SVGAGI. V lost 0 bases and J lost 4, with 10 bases in between. In DNA form, the CDR3 reads TGTGCCAGCAGTTACTCCCGGACAGAATATAATTCACCCCTCCACTTT. It specifies CASSYSRTEYNSPLHF.

J is TRBJ1-1 and V is TRBV25-1; TRBD1 might be the D (5 bases). Germline V CDR1 and CDR2: MGHDK, SYGVNS. The CDR3 spans 11 residues. Trimming left V 3 bases short and J 10 bases short, with 9 bases between. The DNA of the CDR3 is TGTGCCAGCAGTGAGGGGGGTAGAGCTTTCTTT. Protein sequence: CASSEGGRAFF.

The V and J genes are TRBV27 and TRBJ1-5; 7 nucleotides line up with TRBD1. The CDR3 loop spans 14 amino acids. Germline V lookup: CDR1 MNHEY, CDR2 SMNVEV (reference sequence). The J segment lost 5 bases and the V segment lost 5 bases, leaving 6 bases of the junction unmatched. Here the CDR3 reads CASSHRDSYQPQHF. The CDR3 DNA follows: TGTGCCAGCAGTCACCGGGACAGCTATCAGCCCCAGCATTTT.

The J gene is TRBJ1-1, the V gene TRBV10-1, with TRBD1 identical over 10 bases. CDR3 length equals 17 residues. V was clipped by 2 bases and J by 4 bases; unmatched bases: 10. Per germline, CDR1 WNHNN and CDR2 SYGVQD (reference sequence). CDR3 bases: TGCGCCAGCAGTGAGGGTGGGAGCAGGACAGGGGGCACTGAAGCTTTCTTT. Its translation is CASSEGGSRTGGTEAFF.

Remarks on this clone: Within the sample, other DNA sequences also encode this same CDR3. The chain carries TRBV3-1 (or the pseudogene TRBV3-2) and TRBJ1-2; a weak D match, TRBD1 (5 bases). Germline lookup yields CDR1 LGHDT and CDR2 YNNKEL (reference sequence). The CDR3 is 12 amino acids. Trimming removed 3 bases from V and 8 bases from J, with 10 bases in between. CDR3 in amino acids: CASSQGGRGYTF. The DNA for the CDR3 is TGTGCCAGCAGCCAGGGGGGTAGGGGCTACACCTTC.

DNA for the CDR3: TGTGCCAGCAGCCCCAACGTAGCGGGGGCCCTCTACGAGCAGTACTTC. It encodes CASSPNVAGALYEQYF. V gene TRBV7-3 combines with J gene TRBJ2-7; TRBD2 matches at 9 bases. Trimming at V came to 5 bases and at J to 3 bases, leaving 11 bases not matched to a gene. Germline CDR1 and CDR2: SGHTA and FQGTGA. The CDR3 length is 16 residues.

This chain connects TRBV7-2 to TRBJ1-1; the match to TRBD1 covers 9 bases. CDR3 length: 15 residues. The germline CDR1 and CDR2 sequences are SGHTA and FQGNSA. Trimming removed 5 bases from V and 3 bases from J; junction bases left unmatched: 7. Here the CDR3 reads CASSQRQGGYTEAFF. In nucleotides, the CDR3 is TGTGCCAGCAGCCAGAGACAGGGGGGATACACTGAAGCTTTCTTT.

The J gene is TRBJ1-1, the V gene TRBV5-1; TRBD1 might be the D (5 bases). Germline V gives CDR1 SGHRS, CDR2 YFSETQ. The CDR3 extends over 14 amino acids. The V end lost 4 bases, the J end lost 2 bases, and 12 bases lay between the germline ends. This chain's CDR3 is CASSLGTANTEAFF. CDR3 sequence (DNA): TGCGCCAGCAGCCTCGGGACTGCAAACACTGAAGCTTTCTTT.